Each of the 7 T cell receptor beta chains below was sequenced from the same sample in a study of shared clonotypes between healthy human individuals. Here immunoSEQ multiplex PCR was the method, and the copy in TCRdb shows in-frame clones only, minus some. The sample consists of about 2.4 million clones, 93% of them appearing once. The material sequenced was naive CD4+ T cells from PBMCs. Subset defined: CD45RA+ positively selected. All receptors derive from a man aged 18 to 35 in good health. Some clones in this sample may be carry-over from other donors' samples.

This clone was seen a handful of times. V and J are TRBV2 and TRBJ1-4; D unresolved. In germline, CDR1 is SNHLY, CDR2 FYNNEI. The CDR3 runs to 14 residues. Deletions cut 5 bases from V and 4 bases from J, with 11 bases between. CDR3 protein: CASSPPGVNEKLFF. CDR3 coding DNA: TGTGCCAGCAGTCCGCCCGGGGTTAATGAAAAACTGTTTTTT.

The CDR3 nucleotides are TGTGCCAGCAAAATAGTGGGACTAGCGGAAGGGGTCTACGAGCAGTACTTC. This gives the protein CASKIVGLAEGVYEQYF. The chain is built from TRBV28 and TRBJ2-7, with 11 bases identical to TRBD2. The ends lost 7 bases at V and 3 bases at J; junction bases unmatched: 14. The CDR3 runs to 17 residues. Germline CDR1 MDHEN, CDR2 SYDVKM.

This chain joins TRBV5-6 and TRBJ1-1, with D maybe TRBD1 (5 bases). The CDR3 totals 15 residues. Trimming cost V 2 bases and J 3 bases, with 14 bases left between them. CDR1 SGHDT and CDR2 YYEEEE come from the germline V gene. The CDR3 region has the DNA TGTGCCAGCAGCTTTCAACTAACAGGACACACTGAAGCTTTCTTT. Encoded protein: CASSFQLTGHTEAFF.

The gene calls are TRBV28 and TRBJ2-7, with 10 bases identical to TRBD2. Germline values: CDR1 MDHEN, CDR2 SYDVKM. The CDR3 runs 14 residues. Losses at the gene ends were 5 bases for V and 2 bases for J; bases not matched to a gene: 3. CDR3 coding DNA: TGTGCCAGCAGTAGCCTAGCGGGAGCCTACGAGCAGTACTTC. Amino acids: CASSSLAGAYEQYF. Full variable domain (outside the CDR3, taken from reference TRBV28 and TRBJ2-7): DVKVTQSSRYLVKRTGEKVFLECVQDMDHENMFWYRQDPGLGLRLIYFSYDVKMKEKGDIPEGYSVSREKKERFSLILESASTNQTSMYLCASSSLAGAYEQYFGPGTRLTVT.

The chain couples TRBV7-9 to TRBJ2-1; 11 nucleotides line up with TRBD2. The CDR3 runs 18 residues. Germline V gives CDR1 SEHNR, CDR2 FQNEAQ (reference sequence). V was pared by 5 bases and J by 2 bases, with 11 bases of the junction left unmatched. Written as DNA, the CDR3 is TGTGCCAGCAGCCCGTCCCAGACTAGCGGGGCCACCTACAATGAGCAGTTCTTC. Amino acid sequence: CASSPSQTSGATYNEQFF. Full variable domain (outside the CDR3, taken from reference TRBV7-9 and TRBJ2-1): DTGVSQNPRHKITKRGQNVTFRCDPISEHNRLYWYRQTLGQGPEFLTYFQNEAQLEKSRLLSDRFSAERPKGSFSTLEIQRTEQGDSAMYLCASSPSQTSGATYNEQFFGPGTRLTVL.

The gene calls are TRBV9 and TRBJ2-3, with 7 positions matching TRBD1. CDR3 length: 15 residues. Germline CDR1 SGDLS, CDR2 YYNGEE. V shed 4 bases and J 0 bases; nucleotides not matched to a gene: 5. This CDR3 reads CASSPRDRSTDTQYF. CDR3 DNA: TGTGCCAGCAGCCCCCGGGACAGAAGCACAGATACGCAGTATTTT.

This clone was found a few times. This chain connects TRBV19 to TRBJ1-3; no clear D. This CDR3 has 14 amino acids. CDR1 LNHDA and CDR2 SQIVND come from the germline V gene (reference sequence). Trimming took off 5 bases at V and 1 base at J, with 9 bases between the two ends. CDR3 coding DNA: TGTGCCAGTAGTGCCCCGGCATCTGGAAACACCATATATTTT. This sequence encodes CASSAPASGNTIYF.